Following are 30 T cell receptor beta chains from one sample sequenced in a study of blood T cell repertoires in COVID-19. Profiling relied on immunoSEQ multiplex PCR, and the TCRdb table lists in-frame clones only, not all of them. The sample gives 130,000 or so clones, roughly four fifths of which show up once; around 10% is in the top ten. Sequencing used peripheral blood. These receptors all stem from a human donor in a cohort sampled during active COVID-19.

V usage is TRBV9 and J usage is TRBJ1-2; TRBD1 matches 9 bases. The V and J ends lost 0 bases and 2 bases, in that order; junction bases with no gene match: 2. In germline, CDR1 is SGDLS, CDR2 YYNGEE. This CDR3 region has 15 residues. Written as DNA, the CDR3 is TGTGCCAGCAGCGTAGGGGACAGGGCCAACTATGGCTACACCTTC. Its protein is CASSVGDRANYGYTF.

The chain couples TRBV27 to TRBJ2-6; D possibly corresponds to TRBD2 (5 bases). The CDR3 is 14 residues long. The germline gives CDR1 MNHEY, CDR2 SMNVEV (reference sequence). The V end was cut by 5 bases, the J end by 4 bases, with 9 bases between. In nucleotides, the CDR3 is TGTGCCAGCAGTAAGAGGGAAGGGGCCAACGTCCTGACTTTC. Encoded protein: CASSKREGANVLTF.

Details on this clone: The same CDR3 arises from other DNA sequences in this sample as well. The chain employs TRBV27 and TRBJ1-5; D possibly corresponds to TRBD1 (6 bases). The CDR3 spans 15 residues. V was pared by 5 bases and J by 0 bases, with 11 bases between. Germline V gives CDR1 MNHEY, CDR2 SMNVEV (reference sequence). The CDR3 region is CASSPDRNSNQPQHF. CDR3 DNA: TGTGCCAGCAGTCCAGACAGGAATAGCAATCAGCCCCAGCATTTT.

The table lists this clone with a few counts. The V and J genes are TRBV19 and TRBJ1-5; perhaps TRBD1 as D (5 bases). V dropped 5 bases and J dropped 0 bases, with 11 bases sitting between them. The CDR3 consists of 15 residues. Germline CDR1 reads LNHDA; CDR2 reads SQIVND (reference sequence). The CDR3 region is CASSYGHLSNQPQHF. The CDR3 DNA follows: TGTGCCAGTAGTTACGGACACCTTAGCAATCAGCCCCAGCATTTT.

This chain links TRBV19 with TRBJ1-2; 7 bases line up with TRBD1. The junction had 18 bases not matched to a gene; V was cut back by 5 bases and J by 0 bases. The V gene's germline CDR1 is LNHDA and CDR2 SQIVND (reference sequence). This CDR3 comprises 19 residues. This CDR3 reads CASSSRPGTASATNYGYTF. In DNA, the CDR3 is TGTGCCAGTAGTTCCAGACCCGGGACAGCTTCAGCCACTAACTATGGCTACACCTTC. Looking up the rest from reference TRBV19 and TRBJ1-2 gives the full variable domain: DGGITQSPKYLFRKEGQNVTLSCEQNLNHDAMYWYRQDPGQGLRLIYYSQIVNDFQKGDIAEGYSVSREKKESFPLTVTSAQKNPTAFYLCASSSRPGTASATNYGYTFGSGTRLTVV.

The chain employs TRBV11-2 and TRBJ2-5; maybe TRBD2 (6 bases). The V end lost 0 bases, the J end lost 13 bases, and 15 bases lay between the germline ends. This CDR3 has 13 amino acids. CDR1 and CDR2 from the germline V gene are SGHAT and FQNNGV. Here the CDR3 reads CASSLDKSWGGYF. CDR3 bases: TGTGCCAGCAGCTTAGACAAGTCGTGGGGAGGGTACTTC.

This clone was observed a few times. This sequence joins TRBV11-2 and TRBJ2-7; no clear D gene. The germline V gene has CDR1 SGHAT and CDR2 FQNNGV. The CDR3 consists of 13 residues. Trimming stripped 2 bases from V and 1 base from J, with 6 bases between. Written as DNA, the CDR3 is TGTGCCAGCAGCTTACTGGAGTCCTACGAGCAGTACTTC. This codes for CASSLLESYEQYF.

This clone turned up a few times. J is TRBJ2-2 and V is TRBV7-2, with D perhaps TRBD2 (5 bases). The CDR3 contains 14 residues. The germline gives CDR1 SGHTA, CDR2 FQGNSA. V lost 5 bases, J lost 7 bases, and 14 bases lay in between. CDR3: CASSRARAGGELFF. The CDR3 region has the DNA TGTGCCAGCAGCCGGGCGAGGGCTGGCGGGGAGCTGTTTTTT. Full variable domain (rest looked up from reference TRBV7-2 and TRBJ2-2): GAGVSQSPSNKVTEKGKDVELRCDPISGHTALYWYRQSLGQGLEFLIYFQGNSAPDKSGLPSDRFSAERTGGSVSTLTIQRTQQEDSAVYLCASSRARAGGELFFGEGSRLTVL.

The V and J genes are TRBV7-2 and TRBJ1-4; TRBD1 matches at 8 bases. Germline CDR1 is SGHTA and CDR2 is FQGNSA. The CDR3 totals 16 residues. V lost 5 bases, J lost 8 bases, and 13 bases stayed unmatched. The CDR3 loop reads CASSTRAGGALEKLFF. The CDR3 DNA sequence: TGTGCCAGCAGCACCAGAGCAGGGGGCGCGTTGGAAAAACTGTTTTTT. The entire variable domain, with the rest obtained from reference TRBV7-2 and TRBJ1-4, is as follows: GAGVSQSPSNKVTEKGKDVELRCDPISGHTALYWYRQSLGQGLEFLIYFQGNSAPDKSGLPSDRFSAERTGGSVSTLTIQRTQQEDSAVYLCASSTRAGGALEKLFFGSGTQLSVL.

V and J are TRBV6-2 or TRBV6-3 and TRBJ2-1; 8 bases match TRBD1. Unmatched junction bases numbered 11, after V lost 5 bases and J lost 5 bases. Germline CDR1 reads MNHEY; CDR2 reads SVGEGT. This CDR3 has 16 residues. CDR3 in DNA: TGTGCCAGCAGTAAACAGGGGGGTAATATGAACAATGAGCAGTTCTTC. It codes for CASSKQGGNMNNEQFF.

Concerning this clone: This sample also contains other DNA sequences that code for the same CDR3. The chain combines TRBV7-9 with TRBJ2-3; 7 positions match TRBD2. The CDR3 has 13 amino acids. The V segment lost 3 bases and the J segment 6 bases; nucleotides outside the gene matches: 3. Germline-derived CDR1 and CDR2 are SEHNR and FQNEAQ (reference sequence). As DNA, the CDR3 is TGTGCCAGCAGCTTGGGGCGGGGGGATACGCAGTATTTT. It codes for CASSLGRGDTQYF.

This chain links TRBV7-2 with TRBJ1-1, with D possibly being TRBD1 (6 bases). Germline-derived CDR1 and CDR2 are SGHTA and FQGNSA. The CDR3 is 13 amino acids. V dropped 2 bases and J dropped 10 bases, with 14 bases sitting between them. CDR3 residues: CASSLFPGAGAFF. The CDR3 nucleotides read TGTGCCAGCAGCTTATTCCCAGGGGCTGGAGCTTTCTTT.

The rearrangement joins TRBV6-1 to TRBJ2-3, with D perhaps matching TRBD1 (7 bases). The ends were cut back, 4 bases at V and 1 base at J, with 15 bases in the middle. The CDR3 contains 16 residues. Looked up from germline, CDR1 is MNHNS and CDR2 is SASEGT. In DNA form, the CDR3 reads TGTGCCAGCAGTGGTTGGCAGGGGGGTGGCACAGATACGCAGTATTTT. Protein sequence: CASSGWQGGGTDTQYF.

With respect to this clone: This sample includes further DNA sequences coding for the same CDR3. The rearrangement joins TRBV12-3 or TRBV12-4 to TRBJ1-6; D uncertain. Deletions cut 4 bases from V and 7 bases from J, with 5 bases between. This CDR3 is built from 12 residues. The CDR3 sequence: CASSSLNSPLHF. Here the CDR3 DNA reads TGTGCCAGCAGTTCCTTGAATTCACCCCTCCACTTT.

This clone was detected only once. This chain links TRBV19 with TRBJ2-1, with 9 bases aligning to TRBD1. Per the germline V gene, CDR1 is LNHDA and CDR2 is SQIVND (reference sequence). The length of the CDR3 is 14 residues. With V trimmed by 7 bases and J by 6 bases, 7 bases remained unmatched. The CDR3 protein is CASIPGTGFNEQFF. In DNA form, the CDR3 reads TGTGCCAGTATTCCTGGGACAGGGTTCAATGAGCAGTTCTTC.

This sequence joins TRBV3-1 (or the pseudogene TRBV3-2) and TRBJ2-2, with D uncertain. CDR3 length: 15 amino acids. CDR1 is LGHDT and CDR2 is YNNKEL in the germline V gene (reference sequence). Trimming cost V 0 bases and J 1 base, with 6 bases left between them. In nucleotides, the CDR3 is TGTGCCAGCAGCCAAGACAGATTGAACACCGGGGAGCTGTTTTTT. Its translation is CASSQDRLNTGELFF.

The chain recombines TRBV7-8 with TRBJ2-3; TRBD1 is a possible D gene (10 bases). The CDR3 length is 21 residues. CDR1 is SGHVS and CDR2 is FQNEAQ in the germline V gene. Trimming shortened V by 3 bases and J by 2 bases, and 30 bases separated the two germline ends. The CDR3 DNA sequence: TGTGCCAGCAGCTTGCCCGATGGACAGGGGGGTGCGGGGGGGCCCACAGATACGCAGTATTTT. It specifies CASSLPDGQGGAGGPTDTQYF.

This chain connects TRBV12-5 to TRBJ2-7; maybe TRBD1 (5 bases). V shed 3 bases and J shed 1 base, with 13 bases lying between them. The CDR3 consists of 15 residues. Germline CDR1 is LGHNT and CDR2 is FRNRAP. CDR3 DNA sequence: TGTGCTAGTGGTTTACGGACACTTACTTCCTACGAGCAGTACTTC. Encoded protein: CASGLRTLTSYEQYF.

The chain joins TRBV4-2 to TRBJ2-3, with TRBD2 identical over 10 bases. The CDR3 loop spans 17 amino acids. V lost 4 bases to trimming and J lost 5 bases; unmatched junction nucleotides: 12. Germline V lookup: CDR1 LGHNA, CDR2 YNFKEQ. CDR3 DNA sequence: TGTGCCAGCAGCCCCACCACAGCTAGCGGGGGAGTAGATACGCAGTATTTT. This translates into CASSPTTASGGVDTQYF.

The chain combines TRBV15 with TRBJ2-7, with 7 bases aligning to TRBD1. The ends lost 2 bases at V and 6 bases at J; junction bases unmatched: 10. The V gene's germline CDR1 is LNHNV and CDR2 YYDKDF (reference sequence). This CDR3 region has 15 residues. Here the CDR3 reads CATSRRRDSAPEQYF. As DNA, the CDR3 is TGTGCCACCAGCAGAAGACGGGACAGTGCCCCCGAGCAGTACTTC.

This chain uses TRBV6-6 with TRBJ2-3, with 7 bases that match TRBD1. CDR3 size: 16 residues. Germline V lookup: CDR1 MNHNY, CDR2 SVGAGI (reference sequence). J lost 1 base, V lost 8 bases, and 12 bases had no gene match. The CDR3 spells CASVKGAGAGTDTQYF. CDR3 coding DNA: TGTGCCAGCGTAAAGGGGGCCGGGGCGGGCACAGATACGCAGTATTTT.

The genes are TRBV14 and TRBJ2-7, with 7 bases identical to TRBD2. There are 15 residues in the CDR3. Per germline, CDR1 SGHDN and CDR2 FVKESK. V dropped 4 bases and J dropped 3; count of bases not matched to a gene: 9. The DNA of the CDR3 is TGTGCCAGCAGCCCCCTGTCGGGGGGTAGCTACGAGCAGTACTTC. This sequence encodes CASSPLSGGSYEQYF. The full variable domain, in which reference TRBV14 and TRBJ2-7 provide the parts outside the CDR3, is EAGVTQFPSHSVIEKGQTVTLRCDPISGHDNLYWYRRVMGKEIKFLLHFVKESKQDESGMPNNRFLAERTGGTYSTLKVQPAELEDSGVYFCASSPLSGGSYEQYFGPGTRLTVT.

The J gene is TRBJ2-5, the V gene TRBV2, with a weak D call TRBD2 (7 bases). The CDR3 spans 15 residues. Trimming shortened V by 6 bases and J by 5 bases, and 19 bases separated the two germline ends. CDR1 SNHLY and CDR2 FYNNEI come from the germline V gene. For the CDR3, the DNA is TGTGCCAGCAGGCCTGGGGGGGCGCGTATTGAGACCCAGTACTTC. Translation: CASRPGGARIETQYF.

This clone has only a few counts. The gene calls are TRBV14 and TRBJ2-2, with D unresolved. This CDR3 spans 12 amino acids. The germline V and J ends were trimmed by 4 bases and 6 bases, with 6 bases remaining between them. Per germline, CDR1 SGHDN and CDR2 FVKESK. CDR3 nucleotide sequence: TGTGCCAGCAGCCCTCTCCCCGGGGAGCTGTTTTTT. It encodes CASSPLPGELFF. Full variable domain (rest looked up from reference TRBV14 and TRBJ2-2): EAGVTQFPSHSVIEKGQTVTLRCDPISGHDNLYWYRRVMGKEIKFLLHFVKESKQDESGMPNNRFLAERTGGTYSTLKVQPAELEDSGVYFCASSPLPGELFFGEGSRLTVL.

V and J are TRBV13 and TRBJ2-3; 11 positions match TRBD1. V trimming: 4 bases; J trimming: 4 bases; junction bases outside the gene matches: 4. The germline V gene has CDR1 PRHDT and CDR2 FYEKMQ (reference sequence). The CDR3 loop spans 15 amino acids. The CDR3 spells CASSSRDRGADTQYF. The CDR3 DNA sequence: TGTGCCAGCAGCTCCAGGGACAGGGGGGCAGATACGCAGTATTTT.

The V gene is TRBV5-5, the J gene TRBJ2-2; 9 bases agree with TRBD2. The CDR3 runs 15 residues. Germline V gene sequence: CDR1 SGHKS, CDR2 YYEKEE (reference sequence). Unmatched junction bases numbered 0, after V lost 0 bases and J lost 3 bases. The CDR3 nucleotides read TGTGCCAGCAGCTTGGGACTAGCGGACACCGGGGAGCTGTTTTTT. It yields the protein CASSLGLADTGELFF.

This clone was found once. The chain carries TRBV13 and TRBJ1-3; D is possibly TRBD1 (5 bases). V was cut by 4 bases and J by 0 bases, with 13 bases left in between. The CDR3 length is 16 residues. CDR1 is PRHDT, CDR2 FYEKMQ, per germline (reference sequence). The DNA for the CDR3 is TGTGCCAGCAGCTCCCCCCAGGGAACCTCTGGAAACACCATATATTTT. Its protein is CASSSPQGTSGNTIYF.

V gene TRBV3-1 (or the pseudogene TRBV3-2) combines with J gene TRBJ2-1; D gene uncertain. This CDR3 is 14 amino acids long. V was trimmed by 0 bases and J by 5 bases, leaving 8 bases between them. CDR1 is LGHDT, CDR2 YNNKEL, per germline (reference sequence). CDR3 bases: TGTGCCAGCAGCCAAGACACGAGTCACAATGAGCAGTTCTTC. The encoded protein is CASSQDTSHNEQFF.

The chain employs TRBV6-6 and TRBJ1-6; D possibly corresponds to TRBD1 (6 bases). With 0 bases removed from V and 10 bases from J, the gap between germline ends came to 13 bases. Germline lookup yields CDR1 MNHNY and CDR2 SVGAGI (reference sequence). The CDR3 is 15 residues long. The CDR3 here is CASSYSRDIESPLHF. Written as DNA, the CDR3 is TGTGCCAGCAGTTACTCCCGGGACATAGAATCACCCCTCCACTTT.

The chain employs TRBV7-2 and TRBJ1-4; TRBD1 matches 8 bases. This CDR3 has 14 residues. The ends lost 5 bases at V and 4 bases at J; junction bases unmatched: 3. The germline gives CDR1 SGHTA, CDR2 FQGNSA. The chain's CDR3 is CASSGTGVNEKLFF. DNA for the CDR3: TGTGCCAGCAGCGGGACAGGAGTTAATGAAAAACTGTTTTTT. The whole variable domain, filled in from reference TRBV7-2 and TRBJ1-4, reads GAGVSQSPSNKVTEKGKDVELRCDPISGHTALYWYRQSLGQGLEFLIYFQGNSAPDKSGLPSDRFSAERTGGSVSTLTIQRTQQEDSAVYLCASSGTGVNEKLFFGSGTQLSVL.